The entry below gives a single T cell receptor beta chain sequence along with its context. The antigen is unknown. The record originates from a study of circulating and synovial CD4+ cells in juvenile arthritis. Study-wide findings and caveats: Vbeta family usage analysis did not detect the pathogenic-like versus bulk difference. Compared with bulk blood, circulating pathogenic-like lymphocytes shared substantially more CDR3 sequences with synovial T cells.

Germline CDR1 SGDLS, CDR2 YYNGEE. After removal of 0 bases from V and 6 bases from J, the junction contained 12 bases not matched to a gene. CDR3 length equals 16 residues. Sequenced samples came from active juvenile idiopathic arthritis patients. The data were produced by immunoSEQ multiplex PCR, yet TCRdb's version contains in-frame clones alone and is incomplete. The data show 35,000 or so clones, 90% to 95% seen once. The chain has TRBV9 and TRBJ2-7; 7 positions match TRBD2. This clonotype originated in a human donor with juvenile idiopathic arthritis. The sequencing input was CD4+ T cells from blood. CDR3 loop: CASSVVFSGGSGEQYF. The DNA of the CDR3 is TGTGCCAGCAGCGTAGTATTTAGCGGCGGGAGTGGCGAGCAGTACTTC.